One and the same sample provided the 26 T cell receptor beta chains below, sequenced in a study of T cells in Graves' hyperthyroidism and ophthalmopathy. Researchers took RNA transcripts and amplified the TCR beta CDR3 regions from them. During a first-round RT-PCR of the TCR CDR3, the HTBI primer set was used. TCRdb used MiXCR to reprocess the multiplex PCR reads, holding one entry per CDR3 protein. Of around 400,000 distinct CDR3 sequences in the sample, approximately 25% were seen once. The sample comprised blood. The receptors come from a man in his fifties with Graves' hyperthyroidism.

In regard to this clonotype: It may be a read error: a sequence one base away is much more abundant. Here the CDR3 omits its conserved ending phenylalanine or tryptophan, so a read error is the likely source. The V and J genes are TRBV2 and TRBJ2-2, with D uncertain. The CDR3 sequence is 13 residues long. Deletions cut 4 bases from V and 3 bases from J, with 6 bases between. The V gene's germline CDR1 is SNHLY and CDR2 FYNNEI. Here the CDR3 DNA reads TGTGCCAGCAGTGTTCGGGACACCGGGGAGCTGTTTCTT. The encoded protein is CASSVRDTGELFL.

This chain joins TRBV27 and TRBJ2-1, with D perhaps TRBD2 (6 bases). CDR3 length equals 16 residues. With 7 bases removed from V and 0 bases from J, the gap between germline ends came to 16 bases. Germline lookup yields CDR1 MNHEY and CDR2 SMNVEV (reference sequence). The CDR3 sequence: CASTSDAGSSYNEQFF. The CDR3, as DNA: TGTGCCAGCACCTCCGACGCCGGGAGCTCCTACAATGAGCAGTTCTTC.

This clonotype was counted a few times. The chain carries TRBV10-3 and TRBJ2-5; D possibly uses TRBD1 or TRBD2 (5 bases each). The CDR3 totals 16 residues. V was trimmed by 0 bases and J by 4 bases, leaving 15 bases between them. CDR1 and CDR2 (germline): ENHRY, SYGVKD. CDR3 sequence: CAISESRGARGETQYF. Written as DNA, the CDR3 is TGTGCCATCAGTGAGTCGAGGGGCGCCCGGGGAGAGACCCAGTACTTC.

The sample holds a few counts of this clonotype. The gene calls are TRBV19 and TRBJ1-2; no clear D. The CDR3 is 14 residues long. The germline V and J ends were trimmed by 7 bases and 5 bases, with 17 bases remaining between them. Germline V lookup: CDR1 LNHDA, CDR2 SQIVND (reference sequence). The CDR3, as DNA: TGTGCCAGTACCTCGAGCCCTTCCTATTATGGCTACACCTTC. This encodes CASTSSPSYYGYTF.

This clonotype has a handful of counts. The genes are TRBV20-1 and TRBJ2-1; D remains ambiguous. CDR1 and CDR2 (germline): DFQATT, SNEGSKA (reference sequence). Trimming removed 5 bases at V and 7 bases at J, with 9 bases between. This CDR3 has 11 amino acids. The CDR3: CSAELTNEQFF. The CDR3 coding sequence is TGCAGTGCTGAACTCACAAATGAGCAGTTCTTC.

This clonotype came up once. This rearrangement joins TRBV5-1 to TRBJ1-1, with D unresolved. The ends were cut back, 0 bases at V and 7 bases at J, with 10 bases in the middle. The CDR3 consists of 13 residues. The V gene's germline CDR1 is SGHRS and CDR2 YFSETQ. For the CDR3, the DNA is TGCGCCAGCAGCTTGGAAGACGGCGGTGAAGCTTTCTTT. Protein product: CASSLEDGGEAFF.

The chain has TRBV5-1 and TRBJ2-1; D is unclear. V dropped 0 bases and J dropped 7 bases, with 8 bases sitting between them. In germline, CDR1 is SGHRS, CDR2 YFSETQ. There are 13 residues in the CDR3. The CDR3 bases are TGCGCCAGCAGCTTGGCCTGGGATAATGAGCAGTTCTTC. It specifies CASSLAWDNEQFF.

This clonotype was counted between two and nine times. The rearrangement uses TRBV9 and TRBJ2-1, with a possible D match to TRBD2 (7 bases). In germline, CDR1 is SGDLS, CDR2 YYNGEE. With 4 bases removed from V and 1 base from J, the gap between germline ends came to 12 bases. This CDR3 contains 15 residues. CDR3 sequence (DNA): TGTGCCAGCAGCCTAGGGGGGGATTCCTACAATGAGCAGTTCTTC. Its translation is CASSLGGDSYNEQFF.

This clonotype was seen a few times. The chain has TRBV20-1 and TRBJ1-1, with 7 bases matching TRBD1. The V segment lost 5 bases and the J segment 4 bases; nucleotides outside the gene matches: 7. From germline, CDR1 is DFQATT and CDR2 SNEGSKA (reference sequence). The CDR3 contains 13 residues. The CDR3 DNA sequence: TGCAGTGCTCTTTCAGGGGGGGGCACTGAAGCTTTCTTT. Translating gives CSALSGGGTEAFF.

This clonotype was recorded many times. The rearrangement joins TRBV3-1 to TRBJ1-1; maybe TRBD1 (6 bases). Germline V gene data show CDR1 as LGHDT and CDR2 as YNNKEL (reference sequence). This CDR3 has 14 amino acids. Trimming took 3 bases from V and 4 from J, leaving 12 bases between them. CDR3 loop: CASSQGGFGTEAFF. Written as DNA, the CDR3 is TGTGCCAGCAGCCAGGGGGGCTTCGGCACTGAAGCTTTCTTT.

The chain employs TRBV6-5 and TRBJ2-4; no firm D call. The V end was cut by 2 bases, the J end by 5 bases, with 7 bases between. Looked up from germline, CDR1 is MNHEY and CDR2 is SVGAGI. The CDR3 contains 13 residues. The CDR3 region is CASSYVLQNIQYF. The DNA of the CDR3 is TGTGCCAGCAGTTACGTACTACAAAACATTCAGTACTTC.

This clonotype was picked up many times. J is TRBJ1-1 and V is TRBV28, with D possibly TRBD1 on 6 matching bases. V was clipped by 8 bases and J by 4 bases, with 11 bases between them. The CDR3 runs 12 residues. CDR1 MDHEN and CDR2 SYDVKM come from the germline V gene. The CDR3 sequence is CASRVRGTEAFF. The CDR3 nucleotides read TGTGCCAGCCGGGTCAGGGGCACTGAAGCTTTCTTT.

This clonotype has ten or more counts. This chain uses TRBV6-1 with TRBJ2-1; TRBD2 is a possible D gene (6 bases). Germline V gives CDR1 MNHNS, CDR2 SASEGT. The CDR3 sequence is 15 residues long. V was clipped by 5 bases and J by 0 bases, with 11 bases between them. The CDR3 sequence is CASSPSVSSYNEQFF. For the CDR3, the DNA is TGTGCCAGCAGTCCTAGCGTTAGCTCCTACAATGAGCAGTTCTTC.

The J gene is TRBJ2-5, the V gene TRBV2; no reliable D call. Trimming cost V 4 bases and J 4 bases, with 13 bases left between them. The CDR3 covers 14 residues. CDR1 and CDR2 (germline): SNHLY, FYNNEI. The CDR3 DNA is TGTGCCAGCAGTGTGGGTAGTATCCTAGAGACCCAGTACTTC. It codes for CASSVGSILETQYF.

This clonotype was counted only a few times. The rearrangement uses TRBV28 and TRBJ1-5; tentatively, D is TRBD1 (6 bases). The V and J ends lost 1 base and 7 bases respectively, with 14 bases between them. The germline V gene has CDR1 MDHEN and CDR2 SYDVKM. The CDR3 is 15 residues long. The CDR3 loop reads CASSLSGQSDQPQHF. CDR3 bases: TGTGCCAGCAGTTTATCCGGACAGAGTGACCAGCCCCAGCATTTT.

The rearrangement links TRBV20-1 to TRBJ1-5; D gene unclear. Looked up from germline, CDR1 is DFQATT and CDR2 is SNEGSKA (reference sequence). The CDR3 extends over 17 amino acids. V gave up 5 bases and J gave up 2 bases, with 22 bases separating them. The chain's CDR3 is CSAPRDNLVLRNQPQHF. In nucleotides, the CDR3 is TGCAGTGCTCCCCGAGACAATCTGGTATTGCGCAATCAGCCCCAGCATTTT.

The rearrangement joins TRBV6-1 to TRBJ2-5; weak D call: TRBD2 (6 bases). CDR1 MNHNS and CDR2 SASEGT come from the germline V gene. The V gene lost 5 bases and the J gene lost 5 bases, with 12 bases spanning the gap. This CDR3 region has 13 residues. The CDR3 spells CASSQLAKETQYF. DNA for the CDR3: TGTGCCAGCAGTCAGCTAGCGAAGGAGACCCAGTACTTC.

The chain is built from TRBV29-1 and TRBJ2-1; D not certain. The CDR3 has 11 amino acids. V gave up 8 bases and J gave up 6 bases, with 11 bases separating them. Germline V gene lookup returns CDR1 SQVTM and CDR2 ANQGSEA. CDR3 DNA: TGCAGCTTAGGGAACCCCAATGAGCAGTTCTTC. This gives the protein CSLGNPNEQFF.

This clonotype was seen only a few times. CDR3 region: CASSPAGQLRDGLTDTQYF. The CDR3 nucleotides read TGTGCCAGCTCACCGGCGGGACAGCTCAGGGACGGGCTCACAGATACGCAGTATTTT. The chain is built from TRBV3-1 and TRBJ2-3; TRBD1 might be the D (7 bases). CDR3 length equals 19 residues. The germline CDR1 and CDR2 sequences are LGHDT and YNNKEL (reference sequence). Deletions cut 8 bases from V and 2 bases from J, with 29 bases between.

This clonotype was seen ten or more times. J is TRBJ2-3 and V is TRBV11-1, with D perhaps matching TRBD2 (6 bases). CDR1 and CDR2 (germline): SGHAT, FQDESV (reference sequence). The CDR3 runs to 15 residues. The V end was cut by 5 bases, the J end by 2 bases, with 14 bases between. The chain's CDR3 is CASSDAGTHTDTQYF. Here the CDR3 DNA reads TGTGCCAGCAGCGACGCCGGGACTCACACAGATACGCAGTATTTT. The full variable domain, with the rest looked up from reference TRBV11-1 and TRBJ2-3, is EAEVAQSPRYKITEKSQAVAFWCDPISGHATLYWYRQILGQGPELLVQFQDESVVDDSQLPKDRFSAERLKGVDSTLKIQPAELGDSAMYLCASSDAGTHTDTQYFGPGTRLTVL.

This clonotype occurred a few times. This CDR3 is CASSFRFRDRDTIYF. In nucleotides, the CDR3 is TGTGCCAGCAGCTTCCGCTTCAGGGACCGGGACACCATATATTTT. This sequence joins TRBV11-3 and TRBJ1-3, with D perhaps matching TRBD1 (5 bases). Germline lookup yields CDR1 SGHNT and CDR2 YENEEA. The CDR3 totals 15 residues. Trimming took off 3 bases at V and 8 bases at J, with 17 bases between the two ends.

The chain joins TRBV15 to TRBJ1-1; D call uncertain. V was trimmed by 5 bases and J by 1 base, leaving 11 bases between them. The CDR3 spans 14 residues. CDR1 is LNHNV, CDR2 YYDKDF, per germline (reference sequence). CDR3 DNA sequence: TGTGCCACCAGCGGCGGAGCTTCGAACACTGAAGCTTTCTTT. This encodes CATSGGASNTEAFF. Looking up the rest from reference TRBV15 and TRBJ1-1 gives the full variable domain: DAMVIQNPRYQVTQFGKPVTLSCSQTLNHNVMYWYQQKSSQAPKLLFHYYDKDFNNEADTPDNFQSRRPNTSFCFLDIRSPGLGDTAMYLCATSGGASNTEAFFGQGTRLTVV.

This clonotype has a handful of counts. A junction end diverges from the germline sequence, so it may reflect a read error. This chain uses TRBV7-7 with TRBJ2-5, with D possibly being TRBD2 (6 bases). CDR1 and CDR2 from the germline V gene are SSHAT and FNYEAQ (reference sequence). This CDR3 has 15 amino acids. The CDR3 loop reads CASSQDLSARGGTYF. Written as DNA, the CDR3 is TGTGCTAGCAGCCAAGACCTCTCGGCCCGGGGAGGAACTTACTTC.

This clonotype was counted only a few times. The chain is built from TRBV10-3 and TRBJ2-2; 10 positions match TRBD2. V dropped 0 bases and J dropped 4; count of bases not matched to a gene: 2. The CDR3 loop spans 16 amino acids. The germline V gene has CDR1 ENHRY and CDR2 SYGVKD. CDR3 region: CAISESSGRGTGELFF. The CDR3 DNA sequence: TGTGCCATCAGTGAGTCGAGCGGGAGGGGCACCGGGGAGCTGTTTTTT.

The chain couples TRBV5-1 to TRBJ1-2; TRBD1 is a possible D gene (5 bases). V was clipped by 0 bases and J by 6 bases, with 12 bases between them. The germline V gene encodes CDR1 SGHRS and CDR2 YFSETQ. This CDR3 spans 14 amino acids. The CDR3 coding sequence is TGCGCCAGCAGCTTGGACGGGGGGTACAATGGCTACACCTTC. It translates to CASSLDGGYNGYTF.

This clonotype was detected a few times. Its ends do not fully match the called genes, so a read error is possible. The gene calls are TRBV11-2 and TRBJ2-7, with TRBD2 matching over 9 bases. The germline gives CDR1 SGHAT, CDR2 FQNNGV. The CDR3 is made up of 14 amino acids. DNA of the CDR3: TGTGCCTGCAGTCAAGCCAGCGGGAGGTTCGAGCAGTACTTC. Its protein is CACSQASGRFEQYF.